This T cell receptor (beta chain) was obtained from a study of cytomegalovirus exposure and HLA in healthy donors. 13 Jbeta primers and 60 Vbeta primers were used for the PCR. The method was immunoSEQ multiplex PCR; TCRdb's version includes in-frame clones alone and lacks a portion of them. The repertoire has some 130,000 clones, about 66% of them found once; the top ten carry about 1.5%. This clone turned up a few times. Antigen specificity is unknown. General study findings and limits: It was likely that a cluster of highly shared sequence variants was a sequencing artifact. For most subjects, TCR beta sequences were reported to predict HLA-A and HLA-B alleles with accuracy.

The length of the CDR3 is 14 residues. The germline CDR1 and CDR2 sequences are SGHDT and YYEEEE. Unmatched junction bases numbered 5, after V lost 3 bases and J lost 5 bases. The chain joins TRBV5-6 to TRBJ2-5; 9 bases align to TRBD1. This clonotype originated in a young man in good health and CMV-seropositive. Sequenced: PBMCs. DNA of the CDR3: TGTGCCAGCAGCTCGTACAGGGGGCGCGAGACCCAGTACTTC. Translating gives CASSSYRGRETQYF.